These 14 T cell receptor beta chains share one sample of origin, sequenced in a study of blood T cell repertoires in COVID-19. Libraries were prepared by immunoSEQ multiplex PCR; TCRdb keeps only in-frame clonotypes and omits some of them. The sample carries 130,000 to 150,000 clones, 65% to 90% recorded once. The sequencing input was peripheral blood. The source is a man in his fifties or sixties with active or convalescent COVID-19.

The chain has TRBV5-6 and TRBJ1-1; D call uncertain. V lost 3 bases, J lost 4 bases, and 16 bases lay in between. There are 15 residues in the CDR3. Germline CDR1 reads SGHDT; CDR2 reads YYEEEE. The CDR3 DNA is TGTGCCAGCAGCTCCCCTCGAGGGATCGGCACTGAAGCTTTCTTT. This encodes CASSSPRGIGTEAFF. Full variable domain (outside the CDR3, taken from reference TRBV5-6 and TRBJ1-1): DAGVTQSPTHLIKTRGQQVTLRCSPKSGHDTVSWYQQALGQGPQFIFQYYEEEERQRGNFPDRFSGHQFPNYSSELNVNALLLGDSALYLCASSSPRGIGTEAFFGQGTRLTVV.

This chain connects TRBV7-2 to TRBJ2-7; the match to TRBD2 covers 9 bases. Germline V gives CDR1 SGHTA, CDR2 FQGNSA. This CDR3 has 16 amino acids. Trimming cost V 4 bases and J 1 base; bases outside gene matches: 8. For the CDR3, the DNA is TGTGCCAGCAGCTCGGGATCTAGCGGGGCTTCCTACGAGCAGTACTTC. Amino acid sequence: CASSSGSSGASYEQYF.

The chain recombines TRBV7-2 with TRBJ2-7, with 7 nucleotides matching TRBD1. Looked up from germline, CDR1 is SGHTA and CDR2 is FQGNSA. The ends lost 4 bases at V and 0 bases at J; junction bases unmatched: 3. The CDR3 has 14 amino acids. The CDR3 spells CASSSGQSSYEQYF. In DNA form, the CDR3 reads TGTGCCAGCAGCTCGGGACAGAGCTCCTACGAGCAGTACTTC.

The J gene is TRBJ1-2, the V gene TRBV19, with 9 bases lining up with TRBD1. Trimming at V came to 5 bases and at J to 12 bases, leaving 10 bases not matched to a gene. Per germline, CDR1 LNHDA and CDR2 SQIVND (reference sequence). The CDR3 is made up of 13 amino acids. The CDR3 sequence is CASSARTGEGNTF. Written as DNA, the CDR3 is TGTGCCAGTAGTGCTCGGACAGGGGAAGGGAACACCTTC. The whole variable domain, filled in from reference TRBV19 and TRBJ1-2, reads DGGITQSPKYLFRKEGQNVTLSCEQNLNHDAMYWYRQDPGQGLRLIYYSQIVNDFQKGDIAEGYSVSREKKESFPLTVTSAQKNPTAFYLCASSARTGEGNTFGSGTRLTVV.

The chain employs TRBV7-9 and TRBJ1-4, with D perhaps TRBD1 (5 bases). This CDR3 has 15 residues. The germline V gene encodes CDR1 SEHNR and CDR2 FQNEAQ (reference sequence). Between the trimmed V and J ends, which lost 4 bases and 3 bases, there was a span of 12 bases. Here the CDR3 DNA reads TGTGCCAGCAGCTCCGCAGGGTTATCTAATGAAAAACTGTTTTTT. Protein sequence: CASSSAGLSNEKLFF.

The V call is TRBV5-1, the J call TRBJ1-1, with 7 bases that match TRBD1. Germline-derived CDR1 and CDR2 are SGHRS and YFSETQ. The V and J ends lost 3 bases and 8 bases, in that order; junction bases with no gene match: 13. The length of the CDR3 is 15 residues. Here the CDR3 DNA reads TGCGCCAGCAGCTACGACATACGGACAGGTGCAGAAGCTTTCTTT. Its protein is CASSYDIRTGAEAFF. The variable domain in full, with the rest retrieved from reference TRBV5-1 and TRBJ1-1, is KAGVTQTPRYLIKTRGQQVTLSCSPISGHRSVSWYQQTPGQGLQFLFEYFSETQRNKGNFPGRFSGRQFSNSRSEMNVSTLELGDSALYLCASSYDIRTGAEAFFGQGTRLTVV.

V gene TRBV16 combines with J gene TRBJ2-2, with 10 bases fitting TRBD1. CDR1 is KGHSY and CDR2 is FQNENV in the germline V gene. The ends lost 4 bases at V and 7 bases at J; junction bases unmatched: 9. There are 16 residues in the CDR3. DNA for the CDR3: TGTGCCAGCAGCCGCCAAGACAGGGGGCCTTTCGGGGAGCTGTTTTTT. Translation: CASSRQDRGPFGELFF.

The CDR3 protein is CASSRQGVNTEAFF. The CDR3 nucleotides are TGTGCCAGCAGCCGCCAGGGGGTGAACACTGAAGCTTTCTTT. The gene calls are TRBV3-1 (or the pseudogene TRBV3-2) and TRBJ1-1, with 7 bases matching TRBD1. CDR3 length equals 14 residues. J was trimmed by 0 bases and V by 4 bases; bases with no gene match: 2. Germline CDR1 LGHDT, CDR2 YNNKEL (reference sequence).

This chain links TRBV2 with TRBJ1-2; possible D gene TRBD1, 5 bases. The length of the CDR3 is 13 residues. CDR1 and CDR2 (germline): SNHLY, FYNNEI. With 6 bases removed from V and 7 bases from J, the gap between germline ends came to 15 bases. The CDR3 DNA reads TGTGCCAGCAGATCGAAGGGGAAAGCTGGCTACACCTTC. It encodes CASRSKGKAGYTF.

As DNA, the CDR3 is TGTGCCAGCAGTTACTCGATGGAGGGATCGGAGGGCTACACCTTC. It codes for CASSYSMEGSEGYTF. V usage is TRBV6-5 and J usage is TRBJ1-2; no firm D call. CDR3 length: 15 residues. Germline-derived CDR1 and CDR2 are MNHEY and SVGAGI. Deletions cut 0 bases from V and 8 bases from J, with 16 bases between.

The V and J genes are TRBV5-5 and TRBJ1-5; 9 nucleotides line up with TRBD1. Trimming removed 4 bases from V and 12 bases from J; junction bases left unmatched: 8. CDR1 and CDR2 (germline): SGHKS, YYEKEE (reference sequence). The CDR3 covers 13 residues. The CDR3 region has the DNA TGTGCCAGCAGCACGTATTTGGGACAGGGCCAGCATTTT. It codes for CASSTYLGQGQHF. Variable domain in full (rest from reference TRBV5-5 and TRBJ1-5): DAGVTQSPTHLIKTRGQQVTLRCSPISGHKSVSWYQQVLGQGPQFIFQYYEKEERGRGNFPDRFSARQFPNYSSELNVNALLLGDSALYLCASSTYLGQGQHFGDGTRLSIL.

The chain recombines TRBV9 with TRBJ1-6; D unclear. Germline CDR1 and CDR2: SGDLS and YYNGEE. The CDR3 contains 15 residues. Trimming left V 4 bases short and J 6 bases short, with 14 bases between. The CDR3 spells CASSKGGQSNSPLHF. Written as DNA, the CDR3 is TGTGCCAGCAGCAAAGGTGGGCAGAGTAATTCACCCCTCCACTTT.

The sample holds one count of this clone. V is TRBV2 and J is TRBJ1-5, with 7 bases matching TRBD1. This CDR3 region has 16 residues. The J segment lost 1 base and the V segment lost 3 bases, leaving 6 bases of the junction unmatched. The germline gives CDR1 SNHLY, CDR2 FYNNEI. CDR3: CASSDIVQGSNQPQHF. CDR3 sequence (DNA): TGTGCCAGCAGTGATATCGTACAGGGGAGCAATCAGCCCCAGCATTTT.

The rearrangement uses TRBV30 and TRBJ1-1; a weak D match, TRBD1 (5 bases). V dropped 1 base and J dropped 6 bases, with 12 bases sitting between them. The CDR3 is made up of 13 amino acids. In germline, CDR1 is GTSNPN, CDR2 SVGIG (reference sequence). The CDR3 nucleotides read TGTGCCTGGAGTGCATTATGGGGGGCTGAAGCTTTCTTT. Encoded protein: CAWSALWGAEAFF.